Shown below are 2 T cell receptor beta chains from a single sample sequenced in a study of blood T cells in healthy people across ages. The authors ran a second PCR of roughly 6 to 12 cycles using a sample-barcoded 5' primer and a J-beta primer mix. TCRdb re-analysed the 5' RACE reads in MiXCR, keeping a single row per CDR3 protein. The sample has 1.2 million to 1.5 million distinct CDR3 sequences, 59% seen once; the top ten hold 6.7%. Input material: blood. Receptor source: a man aged 18 to 30 in good health.

This clonotype was observed a few times. This chain connects TRBV20-1 to TRBJ2-4; D is undetermined. Germline V gene data show CDR1 as DFQATT and CDR2 as SNEGSKA (reference sequence). The CDR3 has 11 residues. Trimming stripped 3 bases from V and 7 bases from J, with 7 bases between. Written as DNA, the CDR3 is TGCAGTGCTAGTATCCAGAACATTCAGTACTTC. Its translation is CSASIQNIQYF.

The gene calls are TRBV27 and TRBJ2-5, with D possibly being TRBD1 (6 bases). V shed 2 bases and J shed 7 bases, with 8 bases lying between them. CDR1 is MNHEY, CDR2 SMNVEV, per germline (reference sequence). CDR3 size: 12 residues. The CDR3 sequence is CASSLRGGTQYF. The CDR3 DNA reads as TGTGCCAGCAGTTTAAGAGGGGGGACCCAGTACTTC.